The 9 T cell receptor beta chains below all came from one sample that was sequenced in a study of cytomegalovirus exposure and HLA in healthy donors. The primer mix had 60 Vbeta and 13 Jbeta primers. Clones were read by immunoSEQ multiplex PCR, and TCRdb kept only the in-frame ones, dropping some. This sample has 150,000 or so clones, with about 83% found just once. Sequenced: PBMCs. All receptors come from a man in his forties in good health and CMV-seropositive.

With respect to this clone: At one end, the junction sequence differs from germline, possibly due to a read error. The V call is TRBV19, the J call TRBJ2-7, with 10 nucleotides matching TRBD1. The CDR3 runs 15 residues. The V gene's germline CDR1 is LNHDA and CDR2 SQIVND (reference sequence). The CDR3 nucleotides are TGTGCCAGTAGTATCACCGGGACAGGGGCATACGGGCAGTACTTC. Amino acid sequence: CASSITGTGAYGQYF.

V is TRBV5-1 and J is TRBJ2-5, with D possibly being TRBD2 (5 bases). Gene TRBJ2-7 matches the end of the DNA better, so the J call may be wrong. The germline CDR1 and CDR2 sequences are SGHRS and YFSETQ. This CDR3 has 16 amino acids. CDR3 amino acids: CASSLTTQSGLYEQYF. For the CDR3, the DNA is TGCGCCAGCAGCTTGACGACTCAGTCAGGACTCTACGAGCAGTACTTC.

This clone has a handful of counts. The chain links TRBV6-5 to TRBJ2-7, with a possible D match to TRBD2 (6 bases). Germline CDR1 is MNHEY and CDR2 is SVGAGI. Trimming left V 6 bases short and J 2 bases short, with 8 bases between. The CDR3 is 12 residues long. The CDR3, as DNA: TGTGCCAGCAGGGACTATGCCTACGAGCAGTACTTC. It codes for CASRDYAYEQYF.

The chain combines TRBV6-1 with TRBJ2-3; 8 bases fit TRBD2. CDR3 size: 22 residues. Trimming at V came to 6 bases and at J to 1 base, leaving 27 bases not matched to a gene. The germline CDR1 and CDR2 sequences are MNHNS and SASEGT. The CDR3 DNA sequence: TGTGCCAGCAGCGAAAATTGGGGACCGGGACTAGGGAGGGGCCGAGGCACAGATACGCAGTATTTT. Protein sequence: CASSENWGPGLGRGRGTDTQYF.

The CDR3 bases are TGTGCCAGCACCCGAGGGGGCGGCGGGACTAGCGGAACCTACGAGCAGTACTTC. It translates to CASTRGGGGTSGTYEQYF. V gene TRBV5-4 combines with J gene TRBJ2-7; TRBD2 agrees at 11 bases. CDR1 is SGHNT and CDR2 is YYREEE in the germline V gene (reference sequence). CDR3 length: 18 amino acids. The V gene end was trimmed by 6 bases and the J gene end by 2 bases; junction bases not matched to a gene: 16.

V usage is TRBV5-1 and J usage is TRBJ2-5; 9 nucleotides match TRBD1. The J call is in doubt because the DNA end fits TRBJ2-7 better. The germline CDR1 and CDR2 sequences are SGHRS and YFSETQ. This CDR3 region has 14 residues. The CDR3 nucleotides read TGCGCCAGCAGTTTGACAGGGGGTAACTACGAGCAGTACTTC. It is translated as CASSLTGGNYEQYF.

The CDR3 sequence is CASSESLAGNEQYF. CDR3 coding DNA: TGTGCCAGCAGTGAAAGTCTAGCGGGAAACGAGCAGTACTTC. This rearrangement joins TRBV2 to TRBJ2-7; 9 bases align to TRBD2. The V and J ends lost 2 bases and 5 bases, in that order; junction bases with no gene match: 4. Germline V gene lookup returns CDR1 SNHLY and CDR2 FYNNEI. CDR3 length: 14 residues.

V gene TRBV11-3 combines with J gene TRBJ2-5; TRBD2 aligns across 9 bases. The CDR3 loop spans 16 amino acids. Trimming removed 1 base from V and 2 bases from J; junction bases left unmatched: 5. Germline V CDR1 and CDR2: SGHNT, YENEEA. The DNA of the CDR3 is TGTGCCAGCAGCTTAGGGCTAGCGGGGAGTCAAGAGACCCAGTACTTC. Protein sequence: CASSLGLAGSQETQYF.

The rearrangement links TRBV30 to TRBJ2-7; 7 nucleotides agree with TRBD1. Germline V gives CDR1 GTSNPN, CDR2 SVGIG (reference sequence). J was trimmed by 2 bases and V by 5 bases; bases with no gene match: 15. The CDR3 has 16 amino acids. CDR3 in DNA: TGTGCCTGGGGTAACGACGACCACAGGGGACCCTACGAGCAGTACTTC. It yields the protein CAWGNDDHRGPYEQYF.